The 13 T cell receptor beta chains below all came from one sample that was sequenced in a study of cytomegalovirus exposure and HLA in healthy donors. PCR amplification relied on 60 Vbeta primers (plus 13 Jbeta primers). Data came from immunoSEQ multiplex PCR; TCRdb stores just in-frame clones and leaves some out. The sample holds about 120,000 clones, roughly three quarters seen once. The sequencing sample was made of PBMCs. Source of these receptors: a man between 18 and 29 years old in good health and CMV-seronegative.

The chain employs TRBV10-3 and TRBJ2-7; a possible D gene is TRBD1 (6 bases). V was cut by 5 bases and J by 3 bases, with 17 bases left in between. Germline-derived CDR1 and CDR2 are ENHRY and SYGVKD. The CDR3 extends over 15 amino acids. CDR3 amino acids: CAISNRTAPNYEQYF. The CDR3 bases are TGTGCCATCAGTAACCGGACAGCACCCAACTACGAGCAGTACTTC.

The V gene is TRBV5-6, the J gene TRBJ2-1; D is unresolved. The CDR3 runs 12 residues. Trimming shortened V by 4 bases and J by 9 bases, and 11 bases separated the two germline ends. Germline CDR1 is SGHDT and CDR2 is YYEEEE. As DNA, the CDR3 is TGTGCCAGCAGCCTGAGAGCTTGTGAGCAGTTCTTC. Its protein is CASSLRACEQFF.

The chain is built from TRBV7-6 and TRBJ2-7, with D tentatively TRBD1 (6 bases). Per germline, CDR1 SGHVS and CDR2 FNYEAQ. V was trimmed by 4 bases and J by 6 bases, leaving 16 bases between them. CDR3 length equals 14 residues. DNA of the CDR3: TGTGCCAGCAGCTACCCTCTACAGGGTAGCGAGCAGTACTTC. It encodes CASSYPLQGSEQYF. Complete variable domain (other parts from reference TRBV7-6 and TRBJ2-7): GAGVSQSPRYKVTKRGQDVALRCDPISGHVSLYWYRQALGQGPEFLTYFNYEAQQDKSGLPNDRFSAERPEGSISTLTIQRTEQRDSAMYRCASSYPLQGSEQYFGPGTRLTVT.

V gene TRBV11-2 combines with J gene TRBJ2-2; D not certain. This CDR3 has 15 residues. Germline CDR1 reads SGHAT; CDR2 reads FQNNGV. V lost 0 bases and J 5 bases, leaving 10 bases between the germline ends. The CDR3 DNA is TGTGCCAGCAGCTTAGAACAGCCCCTGACCGGGGAGCTGTTTTTT. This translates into CASSLEQPLTGELFF.

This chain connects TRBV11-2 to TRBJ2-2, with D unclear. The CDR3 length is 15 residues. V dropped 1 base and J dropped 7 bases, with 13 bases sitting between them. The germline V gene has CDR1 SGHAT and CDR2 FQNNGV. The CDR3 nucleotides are TGTGCCAGCAGCTTAGTTTGGGCGACGTTCGGGGAGCTGTTTTTT. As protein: CASSLVWATFGELFF.

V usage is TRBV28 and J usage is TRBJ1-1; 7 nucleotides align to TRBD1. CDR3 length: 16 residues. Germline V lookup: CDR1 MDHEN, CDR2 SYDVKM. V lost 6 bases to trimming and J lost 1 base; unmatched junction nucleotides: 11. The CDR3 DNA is TGTGCCAGCAGGACAGCGGGGGCAGGGGGGAACACTGAAGCTTTCTTT. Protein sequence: CASRTAGAGGNTEAFF. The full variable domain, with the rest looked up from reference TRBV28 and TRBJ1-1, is DVKVTQSSRYLVKRTGEKVFLECVQDMDHENMFWYRQDPGLGLRLIYFSYDVKMKEKGDIPEGYSVSREKKERFSLILESASTNQTSMYLCASRTAGAGGNTEAFFGQGTRLTVV.

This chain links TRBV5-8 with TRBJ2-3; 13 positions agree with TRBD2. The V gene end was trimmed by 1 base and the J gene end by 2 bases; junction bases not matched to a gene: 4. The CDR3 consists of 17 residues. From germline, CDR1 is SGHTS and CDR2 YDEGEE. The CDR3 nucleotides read TGTGCCAGCAGCTTGACTGGGACTAGCGGGACCACAGATACGCAGTATTTT. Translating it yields CASSLTGTSGTTDTQYF.

The CDR3 here is CASSPRLAGGHEQFF. Written as DNA, the CDR3 is TGTGCCAGCAGCCCCCGACTAGCGGGAGGCCACGAGCAGTTCTTC. The V and J genes are TRBV7-3 and TRBJ2-1; 13 bases align to TRBD2. Germline values: CDR1 SGHTA, CDR2 FQGTGA. This CDR3 spans 15 amino acids. The V and J ends lost 5 bases and 10 bases, in that order; junction bases with no gene match: 8.

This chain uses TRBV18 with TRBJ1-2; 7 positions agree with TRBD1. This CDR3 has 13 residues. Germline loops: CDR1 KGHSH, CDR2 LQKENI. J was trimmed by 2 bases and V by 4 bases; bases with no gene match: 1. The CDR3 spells CASSRDSNYGYTF. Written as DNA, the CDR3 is TGTGCCAGCTCACGGGACAGCAACTATGGCTACACCTTC.

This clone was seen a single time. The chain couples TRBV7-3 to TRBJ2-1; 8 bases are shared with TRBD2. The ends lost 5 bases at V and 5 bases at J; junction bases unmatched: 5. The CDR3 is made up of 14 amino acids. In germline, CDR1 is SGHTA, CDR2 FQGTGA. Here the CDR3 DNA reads TGTGCCAGCAGCCCCTCACTAGCGGACAATGAGCAGTTCTTC. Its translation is CASSPSLADNEQFF.

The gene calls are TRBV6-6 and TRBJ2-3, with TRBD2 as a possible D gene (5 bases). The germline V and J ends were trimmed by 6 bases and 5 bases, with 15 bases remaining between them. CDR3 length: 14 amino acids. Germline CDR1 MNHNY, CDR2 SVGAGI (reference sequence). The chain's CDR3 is CASSPGLGVDTQYF. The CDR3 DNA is TGTGCCAGCAGCCCGGGCCTGGGAGTAGATACGCAGTATTTT.

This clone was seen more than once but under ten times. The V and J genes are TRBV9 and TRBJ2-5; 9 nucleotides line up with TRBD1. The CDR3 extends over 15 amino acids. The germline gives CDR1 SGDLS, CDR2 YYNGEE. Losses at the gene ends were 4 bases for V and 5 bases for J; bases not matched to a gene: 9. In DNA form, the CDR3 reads TGTGCCAGCAGCACCGGACAGGGGAGGTGGGAGACCCAGTACTTC. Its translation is CASSTGQGRWETQYF.

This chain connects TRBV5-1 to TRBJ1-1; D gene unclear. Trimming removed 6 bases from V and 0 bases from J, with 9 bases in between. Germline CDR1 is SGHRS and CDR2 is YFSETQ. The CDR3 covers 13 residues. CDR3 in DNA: TGCGCCAGCATGGAGGGTTTGAACACTGAAGCTTTCTTT. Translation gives CASMEGLNTEAFF.